These T cell receptor beta chains were read from a single sample in a study of T cell responses to AZD1222 COVID-19 vaccine. TCRdb's copy holds only in-frame clones and misses some; the assay was immunoSEQ multiplex PCR. The data show nearly 110,000 clones, about 90% seen once. The sample in question was peripheral blood, obtained 28 days after the second AZD1222 dose. All receptors come from an adult who received the AZD1222 COVID-19 vaccine. Both conserved end residues are part of each CDR3. A D gene is named only where the DNA matches it firmly. The listing skips clone size in some rows; elsewhere it reads once, few, many or a size class.

TRBJ2-2 | . | TRBV12-3/TRBV12-4 | . | CASIWGVTGELFF | TGTGCCAGCATTTGGGGGGTCACCGGGGAGCTGTTTTTT
TRBJ1-1 | TRBD1 | TRBV5-1 | . | CASSLPSGGLSTEAFF | TGCGCCAGCAGCTTGCCGTCAGGGGGTTTGAGCACTGAAGCTTTCTTT
TRBJ1-2 | . | TRBV7-9 | . | CASSSQGYGYTF | TGTGCCAGCAGCTCCCAGGGATATGGCTACACCTTC
TRBJ1-5 | TRBD1 | TRBV10-3 | . | CAISRGQGEPQHF | TGTGCCATCAGCAGGGGGCAGGGAGAGCCCCAGCATTTT
TRBJ2-1 | TRBD1 | TRBV19 | . | CASSLRTPGGNEQFF | TGTGCCAGTAGTCTCAGGACGCCAGGGGGCAATGAGCAGTTCTTC
TRBJ2-7 | TRBD1 | TRBV4-1 | once | CASSQTGTGDYEQYF | TGCGCCAGCAGCCAGACCGGGACAGGGGACTACGAGCAGTACTTC
TRBJ2-1 | . | TRBV7-8 | . | CASSLGWGEQFF | TGTGCCAGCAGCTTAGGGTGGGGTGAGCAGTTCTTC
TRBJ2-7 | . | TRBV6-2/TRBV6-3 | . | CASSPRTDLLYEQYF | TGTGCCAGCAGCCCCCGGACCGACCTTCTCTACGAGCAGTACTTC
TRBJ2-5 | TRBD2 | TRBV7-9 | . | CASSLDSGGAETQYF | TGTGCCAGCAGCTTAGATAGCGGGGGGGCCGAGACCCAGTACTTC
TRBJ1-1 | . | TRBV9 | . | CASSVGTGNTEAFF | TGTGCCAGCAGCGTAGGAACAGGCAACACTGAAGCTTTCTTT
TRBJ1-1 | TRBD1 | TRBV15 | few | CATSRGQGRITEAFF | TGTGCCACCAGCAGAGGACAGGGGAGAATCACTGAAGCTTTCTTT
TRBJ1-5 | . | TRBV20-1 | . | CSASRGGQPQHF | TGCAGTGCTAGTCGGGGCGGACAGCCCCAGCATTTT
TRBJ1-1 | TRBD1 | TRBV18 | once | CASSPRTGGMNTEAFF | TGTGCCAGCTCACCACGGACAGGGGGAATGAACACTGAAGCTTTCTTT
TRBJ2-5 | . | TRBV18 | . | CASSLNGETQYF | TGTGCCAGCTCACTCAACGGGGAGACCCAGTACTTC
TRBJ1-1 | TRBD1 | TRBV3-1/TRBV3-2 | few | CASSQEDRGVNTEAFF | TGTGCCAGCAGCCAAGAGGACAGGGGAGTGAACACTGAAGCTTTCTTT
TRBJ1-5 | . | TRBV5-1 | . | CASSPRGGNQPQHF | TGCGCCAGCAGCCCAAGGGGAGGTAATCAGCCCCAGCATTTT
TRBJ2-7 | . | TRBV5-5 | . | CASSLSGAEREQYF | TGTGCCAGCAGCCTCTCTGGAGCTGAGCGCGAGCAGTACTTC
TRBJ2-5 | . | TRBV5-5 | . | CASSLEGGSGTQYF | TGTGCCAGCAGCTTGGAGGGCGGCTCGGGAACCCAGTACTTC
TRBJ1-3 | . | TRBV7-9 | . | CASSLIQGAGNTIYF | TGTGCCAGCAGCTTAATACAGGGTGCTGGAAACACCATATATTTT
TRBJ1-2 | . | TRBV5-1 | . | CASSSGEVHGYTF | TGCGCCAGCAGCTCCGGTGAGGTCCATGGCTACACCTTC
TRBJ1-2 | . | TRBV24-1 | . | CATSDSGQREGYTF | TGTGCCACCAGTGATTCGGGTCAGAGGGAGGGCTACACCTTC
TRBJ2-3 | TRBD2 | TRBV19 | . | CASSIDRSGGTDTQYF | TGTGCCAGTAGTATAGATAGGAGCGGGGGTACAGATACGCAGTATTTT
TRBJ1-4 | . | TRBV15 | . | CATSRDHQGTNEKLFF | TGTGCCACCAGCAGAGATCATCAGGGGACTAATGAAAAACTGTTTTTT
TRBJ2-7 | . | TRBV27 | . | CASSLSGGGNEQYF | TGTGCCAGCAGTTTATCCGGGGGCGGGAACGAGCAGTACTTC
TRBJ1-6 | . | TRBV7-8 | . | CASSIQQLDYSPLHF | TGTGCCAGCAGCATCCAACAGCTGGACTATTCACCCCTCCACTTT
TRBJ2-3 | . | TRBV6-5 | . | CASIQSDGERRYF | TGTGCCAGCATCCAATCGGATGGGGAAAGGCGGTATTTT
TRBJ2-7 | . | TRBV13 | . | CASSTGRYEQYF | TGTGCCAGCAGTACAGGGCGGTACGAGCAGTACTTC
TRBJ1-2 | . | TRBV7-2 | . | CASSHPFGGRFIYGYTF | TGTGCCAGCAGCCACCCATTTGGGGGGCGCTTTATCTATGGCTACACCTTC
TRBJ2-3 | . | TRBV5-1 | once | CASSRSGAKHTDTQYF | TGCGCCAGCAGCCGTAGTGGGGCTAAGCACACAGATACGCAGTATTTT
TRBJ2-5 | . | TRBV28 | once | CASSSGQEETQYF | TGTGCCAGCAGTTCCGGACAAGAAGAGACCCAGTACTTC
TRBJ2-2 | . | TRBV11-2 | . | CASSLTTVSGELFF | TGTGCCAGCAGCTTAACTACAGTGTCCGGGGAGCTGTTTTTT
TRBJ2-7 | . | TRBV5-6 | few | CASSLIQGTYEQYF | TGTGCCAGCAGCTTGATACAGGGTACCTACGAGCAGTACTTC
TRBJ2-3 | . | TRBV7-9 | . | CASSLGVMSTDTQYF | TGTGCCAGCAGCTTAGGAGTCATGAGCACAGATACGCAGTATTTT
TRBJ1-6 | . | TRBV7-8 | . | CASSSPGRMSPLHF | TGTGCCAGCAGCTCGCCGGGTCGTATGTCACCCCTCCACTTT
TRBJ1-2 | . | TRBV27 | . | CASSFGRPDSNYGYTF | TGTGCCAGCAGTTTCGGACGCCCGGACAGTAACTATGGCTACACCTTC
TRBJ2-5 | . | TRBV11-2 | . | CASSVLSSDQETQYF | TGTGCCAGCAGCGTCCTCTCAAGCGATCAAGAGACCCAGTACTTC
TRBJ2-3 | . | TRBV7-2 | . | CASSRGGTDTQYF | TGTGCCAGCAGCCGGGGCGGAACAGATACGCAGTATTTT
TRBJ2-7 | TRBD1 | TRBV2 | . | CASSDSWKGTGSSYEQYF | TGTGCCAGCAGCGATAGTTGGAAAGGGACAGGGTCTTCCTACGAGCAGTACTTC
TRBJ2-5 | . | TRBV7-2 | . | CASSPGRKQETQYF | TGTGCCAGCAGCCCAGGGAGGAAACAAGAGACCCAGTACTTC
TRBJ1-1 | . | TRBV6-5 | . | CASSYSGQQAFF | TGTGCCAGCAGTTACTCGGGGCAGCAAGCTTTCTTT
TRBJ2-1 | TRBD2 | TRBV24-1 | . | CATSDSGLAGSYNEQFF | TGTGCCACCAGTGATTCTGGACTAGCGGGGTCCTACAATGAGCAGTTCTTC
TRBJ2-7 | TRBD1 | TRBV7-2 | . | CASSPQGAWDEQYF | TGTGCCAGCAGCCCACAGGGGGCTTGGGACGAGCAGTACTTC
TRBJ2-5 | . | TRBV7-7 | . | CASSLAVSETQYF | TGTGCTAGCAGCTTAGCCGTATCCGAGACCCAGTACTTC
TRBJ2-7 | . | TRBV6-5 | once | CASSYSRQGIIYEQYF | TGTGCCAGCAGTTACTCAAGGCAGGGGATTATCTACGAGCAGTACTTC
TRBJ1-6 | . | TRBV27 | once | CASTRGFLIGTQNNSPLHF | TGTGCCAGCACCCGAGGCTTCCTAATTGGGACACAAAATAATTCACCCCTCCACTTT
TRBJ2-5 | TRBD2 | TRBV15 | . | CATSRDPSGQETQYF | TGTGCCACCAGCAGGGATCCTAGCGGGCAAGAGACCCAGTACTTC
TRBJ2-2 | TRBD2 | TRBV5-1 | . | CASSYGLAAGELFF | TGCGCCAGCAGCTACGGACTAGCGGCCGGGGAGCTGTTTTTT
TRBJ2-1 | TRBD2 | TRBV6-1 | . | CASSEVMGLGLSEQFF | TGTGCCAGCAGTGAAGTTATGGGACTAGGGTTGAGTGAGCAGTTCTTC
TRBJ1-4 | . | TRBV27 | . | CASSIIQGSPQKLFF | TGTGCCAGCAGTATTATACAGGGTTCTCCGCAAAAACTGTTTTTT
TRBJ2-7 | . | TRBV7-5 | . | CARSLGRWTGSYEQYF | TGTGCCAGAAGCTTAGGTCGCTGGACAGGCTCCTACGAGCAGTACTTC
TRBJ1-6 | . | TRBV7-2 | . | CASSLSTDYSPLHF | TGTGCCAGCAGCTTAAGTACCGATTATTCACCCCTCCACTTT
TRBJ1-2 | . | TRBV6-1 | once | CASSEAGGYYGYTF | TGTGCCAGCAGTGAAGCAGGGGGGTACTATGGCTACACCTTC
TRBJ2-3 | . | TRBV11-2 | . | CASSRLGFGGWRTDTQYF | TGTGCCAGCAGCCGATTAGGGTTTGGGGGCTGGAGAACAGATACGCAGTATTTT
TRBJ2-7 | . | TRBV12-3/TRBV12-4 | . | CASSYPGSEQYF | TGTGCCAGCAGTTACCCAGGGAGCGAGCAGTACTTC
TRBJ1-2 | . | TRBV30 | once | CAWSFRENGYTF | TGTGCCTGGAGTTTCAGGGAAAATGGCTACACCTTC
TRBJ1-5 | TRBD1 | TRBV4-1 | . | CASSQGPTGGSNQPQHF | TGCGCCAGCAGCCAAGGACCGACAGGGGGGAGCAATCAGCCCCAGCATTTT
TRBJ1-1 | . | TRBV12-5 | . | CASGLVLTPRVNTEAFF | TGTGCTAGTGGTTTGGTTCTGACGCCTCGGGTTAACACTGAAGCTTTCTTT
TRBJ1-2 | . | TRBV19 | . | CASDDLNYGYTF | TGTGCCAGTGACGACTTGAACTATGGCTACACCTTC